This entry lists 27 T cell receptor beta chains sequenced from one sample in a study of blood T cell repertoires in COVID-19. Clones were sequenced by immunoSEQ multiplex PCR, and TCRdb holds only the in-frame ones, with some missing. The table lists tens of thousands of clones, more than 75% of them singletons. The sequenced sample consisted of peripheral blood. These receptor sequences come from a human donor in a cohort sampled during active COVID-19.

V is TRBV7-6 and J is TRBJ2-7; the match to TRBD1 covers 10 bases. CDR1 SGHVS and CDR2 FNYEAQ come from the germline V gene. Losses at the gene ends were 3 bases for V and 2 bases for J; bases not matched to a gene: 7. This CDR3 contains 16 residues. Written as DNA, the CDR3 is TGTGCCAGCAGCTTGGCAGGGACAGGGGTTCCCTACGAGCAGTACTTC. It is translated as CASSLAGTGVPYEQYF.

The chain combines TRBV28 with TRBJ2-7; 10 bases fit TRBD1. Germline lookup yields CDR1 MDHEN and CDR2 SYDVKM. CDR3 size: 17 residues. The V and J ends lost 7 bases and 1 base, in that order; junction bases with no gene match: 13. The CDR3 loop reads CASTPRPGQGSSYEQYF. The CDR3 region has the DNA TGTGCCAGCACTCCAAGGCCGGGACAGGGGTCATCCTACGAGCAGTACTTC.

This chain joins TRBV12-3 or TRBV12-4 and TRBJ1-2; the D gene is possibly TRBD1 (5 bases). The CDR3 extends over 13 amino acids. V was pared by 7 bases and J by 5 bases, with 14 bases between. The CDR3 DNA follows: TGTGCCAGCACCACGAGGGGAGGGTATGGCTACACCTTC. Translation gives CASTTRGGYGYTF.

This clone was seen a handful of times. The J gene is TRBJ2-4, the V gene TRBV7-9; D gene uncertain. Germline CDR1 is SEHNR and CDR2 is FQNEAQ (reference sequence). The V end lost 4 bases, the J end lost 5 bases, and 12 bases lay between the germline ends. CDR3 length equals 14 residues. CDR3 in amino acids: CASSSLVLQNIQYF. DNA for the CDR3: TGTGCCAGCAGCTCACTGGTACTCCAAAACATTCAGTACTTC.

A few counts support this clone. The chain recombines TRBV27 with TRBJ2-1, with a weak D call TRBD1 (6 bases). Germline V gene sequence: CDR1 MNHEY, CDR2 SMNVEV (reference sequence). Trimming removed 3 bases at V and 7 bases at J, with 13 bases between. CDR3 length: 14 residues. The CDR3 here is CASSLGYQGNEQFF. DNA for the CDR3: TGTGCCAGCAGTTTGGGCTACCAGGGGAATGAGCAGTTCTTC.

This clone was counted once. The chain combines TRBV7-9 with TRBJ2-7; D is possibly TRBD1 (5 bases). Germline assignment: CDR1 SEHNR and CDR2 FQNEAQ (reference sequence). V was shortened by 5 bases and J by 3 bases, with 8 bases between the two germline ends. The CDR3 has 12 residues. CDR3 amino acids: CASSGTGYEQYF. In DNA form, the CDR3 reads TGTGCCAGCAGCGGTACAGGCTACGAGCAGTACTTC.

The chain joins TRBV6-1 to TRBJ1-1; no clear D. Trimming took 2 bases from V and 5 from J, leaving 12 bases between them. The length of the CDR3 is 14 residues. Germline V CDR1 and CDR2: MNHNS, SASEGT. CDR3 residues: CASSELLQDTEAFF. CDR3 nucleotides: TGTGCCAGCAGTGAACTCCTCCAGGATACTGAAGCTTTCTTT.

This clone was detected a few times. This sequence joins TRBV19 and TRBJ1-2, with 7 bases lining up with TRBD1. Trimming removed 2 bases from V and 5 bases from J; junction bases left unmatched: 8. The CDR3 is 15 residues long. The germline V gene encodes CDR1 LNHDA and CDR2 SQIVND (reference sequence). The CDR3 loop is CASSIRRDSRYGYTF. In nucleotides, the CDR3 is TGTGCCAGTAGTATAAGGAGGGACAGCCGATATGGCTACACCTTC. The entire variable domain, with the rest obtained from reference TRBV19 and TRBJ1-2, is as follows: DGGITQSPKYLFRKEGQNVTLSCEQNLNHDAMYWYRQDPGQGLRLIYYSQIVNDFQKGDIAEGYSVSREKKESFPLTVTSAQKNPTAFYLCASSIRRDSRYGYTFGSGTRLTVV.

Details on this clone: Other DNA sequences in the sample encode the same CDR3. V usage is TRBV5-1 and J usage is TRBJ1-1; D gene unclear. Per germline, CDR1 SGHRS and CDR2 YFSETQ. The CDR3 sequence is 15 residues long. V was shortened by 0 bases and J by 1 base, with 10 bases between the two germline ends. The CDR3 sequence is CASSLVGGRNTEAFF. CDR3 in DNA: TGCGCCAGCAGCTTGGTGGGTGGGAGGAACACTGAAGCTTTCTTT. The full variable domain, in which reference TRBV5-1 and TRBJ1-1 provide the parts outside the CDR3, is KAGVTQTPRYLIKTRGQQVTLSCSPISGHRSVSWYQQTPGQGLQFLFEYFSETQRNKGNFPGRFSGRQFSNSRSEMNVSTLELGDSALYLCASSLVGGRNTEAFFGQGTRLTVV.

This chain joins TRBV29-1 and TRBJ2-2; no firm D call. CDR3 length: 14 amino acids. Germline lookup yields CDR1 SQVTM and CDR2 ANQGSEA. Trimming shortened V by 6 bases and J by 6 bases, and 17 bases separated the two germline ends. CDR3 sequence (DNA): TGCAGCGTCACCAAGCCTCCTAACTCCGGGGAGCTGTTTTTT. Translated: CSVTKPPNSGELFF.

V and J are TRBV3-1 (or the pseudogene TRBV3-2) and TRBJ1-6; 7 nucleotides match TRBD1. The CDR3 runs to 16 residues. V was clipped by 4 bases and J by 9 bases; unmatched bases: 12. Germline V gene sequence: CDR1 LGHDT, CDR2 YNNKEL (reference sequence). CDR3 amino acids: CASSPLGGQGTSPLHF. DNA of the CDR3: TGTGCCAGCAGCCCGCTAGGGGGCCAGGGGACTTCACCCCTCCACTTT.

The chain is built from TRBV11-2 and TRBJ2-7; 9 bases align to TRBD1. The CDR3 is 17 residues long. Germline V CDR1 and CDR2: SGHAT, FQNNGV. J was trimmed by 2 bases and V by 0 bases; bases with no gene match: 8. CDR3 sequence reads: CASSLDDIGQGPYEQYF. CDR3 coding DNA: TGTGCCAGCAGCTTAGATGATATAGGACAGGGGCCCTACGAGCAGTACTTC.

The V gene is TRBV24-1, the J gene TRBJ2-1; 8 bases fit TRBD1. This CDR3 contains 14 residues. V shed 3 bases, J shed 9 bases, and the junction held 6 bases outside the gene matches. CDR1 is KGHDR and CDR2 is SFDVKD in the germline V gene. The chain's CDR3 is CATSDPPGGSEQFF. For the CDR3, the DNA is TGTGCCACCAGTGATCCCCCAGGGGGCAGTGAGCAGTTCTTC.

This rearrangement joins TRBV30 to TRBJ2-7, with D perhaps matching TRBD2 (6 bases). This CDR3 spans 15 amino acids. The germline V gene has CDR1 GTSNPN and CDR2 SVGIG (reference sequence). V lost 0 bases, J lost 2 bases, and 14 bases lay in between. CDR3 DNA sequence: TGTGCCTGGAGTGTACATCTCGGGAGAGCCTACGAGCAGTACTTC. The encoded protein is CAWSVHLGRAYEQYF.

The chain links TRBV14 to TRBJ2-7; 7 bases are shared with TRBD1. The CDR3 is made up of 15 amino acids. The junction had 7 bases not matched to a gene; V was cut back by 0 bases and J by 5 bases. Per germline, CDR1 SGHDN and CDR2 FVKESK. The CDR3 DNA sequence: TGTGCCAGCAGCCAAGATCAGGGGGAGAGGGACGAGCAGTACTTC. Its translation is CASSQDQGERDEQYF.

This clone showed up just a few times. V usage is TRBV5-1 and J usage is TRBJ2-1; D is possibly TRBD2 (5 bases). This CDR3 comprises 15 residues. Germline CDR1 reads SGHRS; CDR2 reads YFSETQ. V was pared by 3 bases and J by 2 bases, with 12 bases between. The CDR3 region has the DNA TGCGCCAGCAGCTCCGGGAACACAGCCTACAATGAGCAGTTCTTC. It codes for CASSSGNTAYNEQFF.

This sequence joins TRBV2 and TRBJ1-1; D not certain. The ends were cut back, 6 bases at V and 0 bases at J, with 5 bases in the middle. The CDR3 sequence is 12 residues long. In germline, CDR1 is SNHLY, CDR2 FYNNEI. The CDR3 loop reads CASRQMNTEAFF. As DNA, the CDR3 is TGTGCCAGCAGACAGATGAACACTGAAGCTTTCTTT.

This chain connects TRBV6-1 to TRBJ2-3, with 8 bases identical to TRBD2. The CDR3 loop spans 15 amino acids. V lost 3 bases to trimming and J lost 5 bases; unmatched junction nucleotides: 7. Germline CDR1 is MNHNS and CDR2 is SASEGT. CDR3 region: CASSDLAGGGDTQYF. CDR3 in DNA: TGTGCCAGCAGTGACCTCGCGGGGGGCGGAGATACGCAGTATTTT.

This clone has just a few counts. CDR3 coding DNA: TGTGCCAGCAGCCAAAGGGGGCAGCCCCAGCATTTT. Amino acids: CASSQRGQPQHF. V is TRBV3-1 (or the pseudogene TRBV3-2) and J is TRBJ1-5; D might be TRBD1 (6 bases). The CDR3 runs 12 residues. The V end lost 2 bases, the J end lost 7 bases, and 6 bases lay between the germline ends. CDR1 and CDR2 (germline): LGHDT, YNNKEL (reference sequence).

This chain links TRBV7-8 with TRBJ2-7, with 10 bases identical to TRBD1. This CDR3 spans 14 amino acids. The germline gives CDR1 SGHVS, CDR2 FQNEAQ. With 4 bases clipped from V and 3 bases from J, the junction kept 3 bases outside the gene matches. CDR3 protein: CASSSWDRGYEQYF. CDR3 sequence (DNA): TGTGCCAGCAGCTCCTGGGACAGGGGCTACGAGCAGTACTTC.

This chain joins TRBV11-2 and TRBJ2-1; TRBD2 matches 10 bases. The junction had 6 bases not matched to a gene; V was cut back by 5 bases and J by 8 bases. In germline, CDR1 is SGHAT, CDR2 FQNNGV. This CDR3 has 14 amino acids. The DNA for the CDR3 is TGTGCCAGCAGCCTCGCCGGACTAGCGGATGAGCAGTTCTTC. Amino acids: CASSLAGLADEQFF. Combining the CDR3 with reference TRBV11-2 and TRBJ2-1 gives the whole variable domain EAGVAQSPRYKIIEKRQSVAFWCNPISGHATLYWYQQILGQGPKLLIQFQNNGVVDDSQLPKDRFSAERLKGVDSTLKIQPAKLEDSAVYLCASSLAGLADEQFFGPGTRLTVL.

This chain uses TRBV3-1 (or the pseudogene TRBV3-2) with TRBJ1-4; no reliable D call. This CDR3 is 15 amino acids long. CDR1 and CDR2 from the germline V gene are LGHDT and YNNKEL (reference sequence). The V end lost 2 bases, the J end lost 0 bases, and 7 bases lay between the germline ends. The CDR3 nucleotides are TGTGCCAGCAGCCAACACACCGCAACTAATGAAAAACTGTTTTTT. Translated, it gives CASSQHTATNEKLFF.

This chain uses TRBV2 with TRBJ1-2; 9 positions agree with TRBD1. V lost 4 bases to trimming and J lost 8 bases; unmatched junction nucleotides: 11. CDR1 and CDR2 from the germline V gene are SNHLY and FYNNEI. The CDR3 runs 15 residues. The CDR3 nucleotides are TGTGCCAGCAGTGTTGGACAGGGGCGCCGAGGGGGCTACACCTTC. Its protein is CASSVGQGRRGGYTF.

The V call is TRBV4-1, the J call TRBJ2-1, with TRBD1 identical over 10 bases. Germline trimming cut 2 bases from V and 3 bases from J; bases unmatched to any gene: 4. Germline lookup yields CDR1 MGHRA and CDR2 YSYEKL. CDR3 length equals 16 residues. CDR3 in amino acids: CASSQTGTGVYNEQFF. The CDR3, as DNA: TGCGCCAGCAGCCAAACCGGGACAGGGGTCTACAATGAGCAGTTCTTC.

The chain is built from TRBV9 and TRBJ2-7, with a weak D call TRBD2 (6 bases). The V end was cut by 0 bases, the J end by 7 bases, with 11 bases between. This CDR3 contains 13 residues. The germline V gene has CDR1 SGDLS and CDR2 YYNGEE. Here the CDR3 reads CASSVVGGLEQYF. In DNA, the CDR3 is TGTGCCAGCAGCGTAGTGGGGGGTCTGGAGCAGTACTTC.

The V and J genes are TRBV29-1 and TRBJ1-1; the D is unclear. Per the germline V gene, CDR1 is SQVTM and CDR2 is ANQGSEA. V lost 2 bases and J lost 2, with 9 bases in between. The CDR3 covers 13 residues. In DNA, the CDR3 is TGCAGCGTTGAATACGGCGGAAACACTGAAGCTTTCTTT. Amino acids: CSVEYGGNTEAFF.

The CDR3 region is CASSPTGQGFPYEQYF. CDR3 bases: TGTGCCAGCAGTCCTACGGGACAGGGGTTCCCCTACGAGCAGTACTTC. The genes are TRBV28 and TRBJ2-7; 10 bases match TRBD1. The CDR3 consists of 16 residues. The junction had 9 bases not matched to a gene; V was cut back by 5 bases and J by 2 bases. CDR1 and CDR2 (germline): MDHEN, SYDVKM.